A selection of T cell receptor beta chains follows, all from one sample in a study of T cell responses to AZD1222 COVID-19 vaccine. The repertoire was sequenced with immunoSEQ multiplex PCR; TCRdb's copy has only in-frame clones and lacks some. The sample lists some 150,000 clones; 90% were seen once. Sample: peripheral blood, taken on day 0 of AZD1222 vaccination. The receptors here all came from an adult in good health. The CDR3 runs from the conserved cysteine through the conserved F or W. D genes are given only for firm matches. Only some rows state a clone size, as once, few, many or a class for expanded clones.

CDR3: CASSSGNTGELFF
DNA: TGTGCCAGCAGCAGCGGGAACACCGGGGAGCTGTTTTTT
J: TRBJ2-2
size: .
D: .
V: TRBV2

CDR3: CASSTRTIDNEQFF
DNA: TGTGCCAGCAGCACCCGGACAATTGACAATGAGCAGTTCTTC
J: TRBJ2-1
size: .
D: .
V: TRBV7-8

CDR3: CASSAPGARQPQHF
DNA: TGTGCCAGCAGTGCCCCGGGGGCCCGTCAGCCCCAGCATTTT
J: TRBJ1-5
size: .
D: .
V: TRBV25-1

CDR3: CASSLGDRVRTEAFF
DNA: TGTGCCAGCAGCTTAGGGGACAGGGTAAGGACTGAAGCTTTCTTT
J: TRBJ1-1
size: once
D: TRBD1
V: TRBV11-2

CDR3: CASSVGVAGGPWETQYF
DNA: TGTGCCAGCAGCGTAGGGGTAGCGGGAGGGCCATGGGAGACCCAGTACTTC
J: TRBJ2-5
size: .
D: TRBD2
V: TRBV9

CDR3: CASSTDREIISPLHF
DNA: TGTGCCAGCAGCACCGACAGGGAGATTATTTCACCCCTCCACTTT
J: TRBJ1-6
size: once
D: TRBD1
V: TRBV7-9

CDR3: CSVGIGSPAGYTF
DNA: TGCAGCGTTGGGATCGGGTCTCCGGCGGGCTACACCTTC
J: TRBJ1-2
size: .
D: .
V: TRBV29-1

CDR3: CASSDTSGSLYEQFF
DNA: TGTGCCAGCAGCGACACTAGCGGGAGTCTCTATGAGCAGTTCTTC
J: TRBJ2-1
size: .
D: TRBD2
V: TRBV14

CDR3: CASSDSTDRGRAYEQYF
DNA: TGTGCCAGCAGTGATTCCACCGACAGGGGAAGAGCCTACGAGCAGTACTTC
J: TRBJ2-7
size: .
D: TRBD1
V: TRBV25-1

CDR3: CASSQGQSSGNTIYF
DNA: TGCGCCAGCAGCCAGGGACAGAGCTCTGGAAACACCATATATTTT
J: TRBJ1-3
size: .
D: TRBD1
V: TRBV4-1

CDR3: CASSSASGNSGNEQFF
DNA: TGCGCCAGCAGCTCCGCTAGCGGGAATTCGGGAAATGAGCAGTTCTTC
J: TRBJ2-1
size: once
D: TRBD2
V: TRBV5-1

CDR3: CASSLQVWGNQPQHF
DNA: TGTGCCAGCAGTTTACAGGTCTGGGGCAATCAGCCCCAGCATTTT
J: TRBJ1-5
size: once
D: .
V: TRBV28

CDR3: CASSLYRDNNEQFF
DNA: TGTGCCAGCAGTTTATATAGGGACAACAATGAGCAGTTCTTC
J: TRBJ2-1
size: .
D: .
V: TRBV27

CDR3: CASRPSRTGKVGEIWGNTIYF
DNA: TGTGCCAGCAGGCCCTCTCGGACAGGGAAAGTGGGGGAGATCTGGGGAAACACCATATATTTT
J: TRBJ1-3
size: .
D: TRBD1
V: TRBV28

CDR3: CASSPPGIVRTQYF
DNA: TGTGCCAGCAGTCCCCCGGGGATCGTGAGGACCCAGTACTTC
J: TRBJ2-5
size: once
D: .
V: TRBV28

CDR3: CASSQVGLAGEEETQYF
DNA: TGTGCCAGCAGCCAAGTGGGACTAGCGGGAGAAGAAGAGACCCAGTACTTC
J: TRBJ2-5
size: many
D: TRBD2
V: TRBV4-2

CDR3: CASSYVGGTGTPYNEQFF
DNA: TGTGCCAGCAGTTACGTGGGGGGGACAGGGACACCTTACAATGAGCAGTTCTTC
J: TRBJ2-1
size: .
D: TRBD1
V: TRBV6-2/TRBV6-3

CDR3: CASSQEGASGRAPNEQYF
DNA: TGTGCCAGCAGTCAAGAGGGGGCTAGCGGGAGGGCCCCGAACGAGCAGTACTTC
J: TRBJ2-7
size: .
D: .
V: TRBV21-1

CDR3: CASSEGRFRSYNEQFF
DNA: TGTGCCAGCAGTGAAGGTCGGTTCCGCTCCTACAATGAGCAGTTCTTC
J: TRBJ2-1
size: .
D: .
V: TRBV2

CDR3: CSALSSYGYTF
DNA: TGCAGCGCCCTGAGTAGCTATGGCTACACCTTC
J: TRBJ1-2
size: .
D: .
V: TRBV29-1

CDR3: CATIPKLRPRSYNEQFF
DNA: TGTGCCACCATTCCGAAATTGAGGCCACGCTCCTACAATGAGCAGTTCTTC
J: TRBJ2-1
size: .
D: .
V: TRBV27

CDR3: CASSATSLAGGRDTQYF
DNA: TGTGCCAGCAGTGCCACCTCCCTAGCGGGAGGAAGAGATACGCAGTATTTT
J: TRBJ2-3
size: .
D: TRBD2
V: TRBV6-1

CDR3: CASRLGVDGANVLTF
DNA: TGTGCCAGCAGATTAGGGGTGGACGGGGCCAACGTCCTGACTTTC
J: TRBJ2-6
size: .
D: .
V: TRBV27

CDR3: CASISLTYEPYGYTF
DNA: TGTGCCAGCATCTCGCTTACCTATGAGCCCTATGGCTACACCTTC
J: TRBJ1-2
size: .
D: .
V: TRBV5-6

CDR3: CAWSRPSLEAYEQYF
DNA: TGTGCCTGGAGTCGGCCCAGCCTAGAAGCCTACGAGCAGTACTTC
J: TRBJ2-7
size: .
D: .
V: TRBV30

CDR3: CASSVGGWEPSYEQYF
DNA: TGTGCCAGCAGCGTAGGTGGTTGGGAGCCGTCCTACGAGCAGTACTTC
J: TRBJ2-7
size: .
D: .
V: TRBV9

CDR3: CASSLISGSGYNEQFF
DNA: TGCGCCAGCAGCTTGATTAGCGGGAGTGGGTACAATGAGCAGTTCTTC
J: TRBJ2-1
size: .
D: TRBD2
V: TRBV5-1

CDR3: CASSRQPWTYNEQFF
DNA: TGTGCCAGCAGTCGTCAACCCTGGACGTACAATGAGCAGTTCTTC
J: TRBJ2-1
size: .
D: .
V: TRBV3-1/TRBV3-2

CDR3: CASSLSERYNSPLHF
DNA: TGTGCCAGCAGCTTGTCAGAACGATATAATTCACCCCTCCACTTT
J: TRBJ1-6
size: few
D: .
V: TRBV7-9

CDR3: CASSLSGGTGGPTPYNEQFF
DNA: TGCGCCAGCAGCTTGAGTGGTGGGACAGGCGGGCCTACCCCCTACAATGAGCAGTTCTTC
J: TRBJ2-1
size: .
D: TRBD1
V: TRBV5-1

CDR3: CASRPNRDLLRGYTF
DNA: TGTGCCAGCAGACCCAACAGGGATCTCCTTCGGGGCTACACCTTC
J: TRBJ1-2
size: .
D: .
V: TRBV6-5

CDR3: CASGDDRGDGYTF
DNA: TGCGCCAGCGGTGATGACAGGGGGGATGGCTACACCTTC
J: TRBJ1-2
size: .
D: TRBD1
V: TRBV5-1